One and the same sample provided the 3 T cell receptor beta chains below, sequenced in a study of T cells after posttransplantation cyclophosphamide. The naive gate required viable CD3+CD4+ or CD3+CD8+ cells with CCR7+CD45RA+CD45RO-CD95-CD27+CD28+ phenotype. Measured with immunoSEQ multiplex PCR; TCRdb has only the in-frame clones, and not every one. Found here are roughly 20,000 clones, approximately 98% of them singletons; the top ten hold roughly 0.17%. Sequenced input: naive CD4+ T cells sorted from PBMCs. These receptors all come from a man in his forties in good health, CMV-negative, and a related stem cell transplant donor.

This clone was found once. This sequence joins TRBV5-5 and TRBJ1-3, with 7 bases aligning to TRBD1. Germline V CDR1 and CDR2: SGHKS, YYEKEE (reference sequence). The J segment lost 1 base and the V segment lost 3 bases, leaving 10 bases of the junction unmatched. The CDR3 is 17 amino acids. CDR3 coding DNA: TGTGCCAGCAGCTATATTATGACAGGGAGGTCTGGAAACACCATATATTTT. Translating it yields CASSYIMTGRSGNTIYF.

This clone appeared a single time. This sequence joins TRBV19 and TRBJ1-2; D is unclear. V was trimmed by 4 bases and J by 1 base, leaving 13 bases between them. The CDR3 runs 15 residues. CDR1 is LNHDA, CDR2 SQIVND, per germline (reference sequence). The CDR3 nucleotides are TGTGCCAGTAGTACGGACTTAAACTATAACTATGGCTACACCTTC. This sequence encodes CASSTDLNYNYGYTF.

The chain is built from TRBV6-5 and TRBJ2-1; TRBD1 agrees at 9 bases. Trimming cost V 0 bases and J 12 bases; bases outside gene matches: 12. Germline V gene sequence: CDR1 MNHEY, CDR2 SVGAGI. This CDR3 has 16 residues. CDR3 nucleotide sequence: TGTGCCAGCAGTTACTCGATCCCGGGACAGGGATTGGGGCAGTTCTTC. This translates into CASSYSIPGQGLGQFF.